The 25 T cell receptor beta chains presented below share a single source sample, sequenced in a study of T-cell memory formation after mild COVID-19. One entry per CDR3 protein results from TCRdb running MiXCR on the 5' RACE reads. The table includes tens of thousands of distinct CDR3 sequences, about 13% detected once. Sequencing was done on a sample of PBMCs or a T cell subset sorted from them (not recorded which). These receptors originate from an adult woman who had mild COVID-19 (a few samples of this study predate the infection). Cell type and time point are not known.

J is TRBJ2-6 and V is TRBV7-9; D ambiguous. V was trimmed by 2 bases and J by 0 bases, leaving 11 bases between them. CDR1 is SEHNR, CDR2 FQNEAQ, per germline (reference sequence). The CDR3 is made up of 17 amino acids. The CDR3 DNA reads TGTGCCAGCAGCTTAATCGCCGGAAACTCTGGGGCCAACGTCCTGACTTTC. Translated: CASSLIAGNSGANVLTF.

This clonotype appeared a few times. The chain uses TRBV3-1 and TRBJ2-7; the match to TRBD2 covers 8 bases. The V gene's germline CDR1 is LGHDT and CDR2 YNNKEL (reference sequence). The V segment lost 3 bases and the J segment 0 bases; nucleotides outside the gene matches: 4. The CDR3 loop spans 15 amino acids. The CDR3 sequence is CASSHPSGPSYEQYF. The CDR3 region has the DNA TGTGCCAGCAGCCATCCTAGCGGGCCCTCCTACGAGCAGTACTTC.

The chain has TRBV6-5 and TRBJ1-1; possibly TRBD1 for D (5 bases). Germline CDR1 is MNHEY and CDR2 is SVGAGI. Trimming removed 4 bases at V and 5 bases at J, with 14 bases between. The CDR3 length is 14 residues. CDR3 sequence (DNA): TGTGCCAGCAGTTCCGGGGTAGGGGTGACTGAAGCTTTCTTT. Its protein is CASSSGVGVTEAFF.

CDR3: CASSQVGAGQETQYF. The CDR3 nucleotides read TGTGCCAGCAGCCAAGTAGGGGCAGGACAAGAGACCCAGTACTTC. This chain uses TRBV14 with TRBJ2-5; D possibly corresponds to TRBD1 (5 bases). The CDR3 covers 15 residues. Germline lookup yields CDR1 SGHDN and CDR2 FVKESK. Trimming removed 1 base at V and 2 bases at J, with 11 bases between.

Only a few counts were recorded for this clonotype. The chain recombines TRBV11-2 with TRBJ2-7; D unclear. This CDR3 region has 12 residues. The V end lost 3 bases, the J end lost 5 bases, and 8 bases lay between the germline ends. Germline loops: CDR1 SGHAT, CDR2 FQNNGV. CDR3 in amino acids: CASSFLNHEQYF. The DNA for the CDR3 is TGTGCCAGCAGCTTTTTGAACCACGAGCAGTACTTC.

This clonotype occurred a few times. The chain employs TRBV5-6 and TRBJ2-4, with 12 nucleotides matching TRBD1. This CDR3 is built from 19 residues. Germline lookup yields CDR1 SGHDT and CDR2 YYEEEE. J lost 7 bases, V lost 4 bases, and 18 bases had no gene match. The CDR3 bases are TGTGCCAGCAGCCTGGGTACCTCGGGACAGGGGGCGTTGCGGAACATTCAGTACTTC. This gives the protein CASSLGTSGQGALRNIQYF.

This clonotype appeared many times. The chain joins TRBV9 to TRBJ2-5; a weak D match, TRBD2 (6 bases). This CDR3 has 14 amino acids. Looked up from germline, CDR1 is SGDLS and CDR2 is YYNGEE. V was cut by 4 bases and J by 3 bases, with 13 bases left in between. CDR3 sequence: CASSPRTTKETQYF. CDR3 nucleotides: TGTGCCAGCAGCCCTCGGACTACAAAAGAGACCCAGTACTTC.

This clonotype was seen only a few times. The chain joins TRBV9 to TRBJ2-3; perhaps D is TRBD1 or TRBD2 (5 bases each). The V gene lost 7 bases and the J gene lost 1 base, with 19 bases spanning the gap. The CDR3 totals 16 residues. Germline V gene lookup returns CDR1 SGDLS and CDR2 YYNGEE. In DNA, the CDR3 is TGTGCCAGCGACCTCTTTGGGGGTGGAGGCACAGATACGCAGTATTTT. Amino acids: CASDLFGGGGTDTQYF.

The gene calls are TRBV7-9 and TRBJ2-3, with 9 bases fitting TRBD2. The CDR3 runs to 14 residues. CDR1 is SEHNR, CDR2 FQNEAQ, per germline (reference sequence). The J segment lost 5 bases and the V segment lost 8 bases, leaving 8 bases of the junction unmatched. The DNA of the CDR3 is TGTGCCAGCTCCCCCGGGACTAGCCAAGATACGCAGTATTTT. Translated: CASSPGTSQDTQYF.

This chain links TRBV7-9 with TRBJ2-7; D may correspond to TRBD1 or TRBD2 (5 bases each). The CDR3 consists of 13 residues. With 4 bases removed from V and 4 bases from J, the gap between germline ends came to 11 bases. Germline V gives CDR1 SEHNR, CDR2 FQNEAQ (reference sequence). CDR3 sequence reads: CASSSPWGYEQYF. Written as DNA, the CDR3 is TGTGCCAGCAGCTCCCCATGGGGGTACGAGCAGTACTTC. The complete variable domain, with remaining parts taken from reference TRBV7-9 and TRBJ2-7, reads DTGVSQNPRHKITKRGQNVTFRCDPISEHNRLYWYRQTLGQGPEFLTYFQNEAQLEKSRLLSDRFSAERPKGSFSTLEIQRTEQGDSAMYLCASSSPWGYEQYFGPGTRLTVT.

V is TRBV7-2 and J is TRBJ2-1; a possible D gene is TRBD1 (6 bases). CDR1 is SGHTA and CDR2 is FQGNSA in the germline V gene. Trimming shortened V by 1 base and J by 2 bases, and 12 bases separated the two germline ends. The CDR3 spans 16 residues. The CDR3 protein is CASSLGGRQAYNEQFF. The CDR3 nucleotides are TGTGCCAGCAGCTTAGGGGGGAGACAGGCCTACAATGAGCAGTTCTTC.

This clonotype was observed a handful of times. The V and J genes are TRBV24-1 and TRBJ2-3; TRBD2 matches at 10 bases. Germline values: CDR1 KGHDR, CDR2 SFDVKD. The V and J ends lost 0 bases and 3 bases, in that order; junction bases with no gene match: 5. The CDR3 extends over 17 amino acids. CDR3 nucleotide sequence: TGTGCCACCAGTGATTTGCCGAGCGGGGGGGGTACAGATACGCAGTATTTT. Translation gives CATSDLPSGGGTDTQYF.

In its sample, this clonotype was seen a few times. This chain connects TRBV24-1 to TRBJ2-3, with 8 bases identical to TRBD2. CDR3 length equals 15 residues. CDR1 is KGHDR and CDR2 is SFDVKD in the germline V gene. Trimming removed 3 bases from V and 5 bases from J; junction bases left unmatched: 6. The CDR3 sequence: CATSDTPAGVDTQYF. The CDR3 coding sequence is TGTGCCACCAGTGATACACCAGCGGGAGTAGATACGCAGTATTTT.

This clonotype has only a few counts. This chain uses TRBV6-6 with TRBJ2-7; TRBD2 matches at 8 bases. The germline gives CDR1 MNHNY, CDR2 SVGAGI (reference sequence). The CDR3 is made up of 17 amino acids. V was pared by 4 bases and J by 5 bases, with 16 bases of the junction left unmatched. CDR3 sequence reads: CASSWGGKRELDDEQYF. The CDR3 DNA is TGTGCCAGCAGTTGGGGGGGGAAGCGGGAGTTAGACGACGAGCAGTACTTC.

In this sample, this clonotype turned up many times. This chain joins TRBV4-2 and TRBJ2-7; tentatively, D is TRBD2 (6 bases). Germline assignment: CDR1 LGHNA and CDR2 YNFKEQ. The CDR3 totals 14 residues. Trimming shortened V by 0 bases and J by 2 bases, and 8 bases separated the two germline ends. The CDR3 loop reads CASSQDGEAYEQYF. DNA for the CDR3: TGTGCCAGCAGCCAAGACGGGGAGGCCTACGAGCAGTACTTC.

In this sample, this clonotype turned up a few times. The chain employs TRBV6-2 or TRBV6-3 and TRBJ2-7; no clear D gene. The CDR3 totals 12 residues. Germline values: CDR1 MNHEY, CDR2 SVGEGT. The V and J ends lost 7 bases and 5 bases respectively, with 12 bases between them. The CDR3, as DNA: TGTGCCAGCACGGACCTTCTGGACGAGCAGTACTTC. Amino acids: CASTDLLDEQYF.

In regard to this clonotype: Sequence at one end of the junction differs from germline and may be a read error. The chain employs TRBV4-1 and TRBJ2-7; a possible D gene is TRBD1 (6 bases). This CDR3 has 16 amino acids. Germline CDR1 is MGHRA and CDR2 is YSYEKL. The CDR3 DNA reads as TGCTCCAGCAGCCAAGACGACAGGAGTGCCTCCTACGAGCAGTACTTC. Its protein product is CSSSQDDRSASYEQYF.

This clonotype came up a few times. The rearrangement uses TRBV11-2 and TRBJ2-3, with 9 positions matching TRBD1. Germline CDR1 and CDR2: SGHAT and FQNNGV. J was trimmed by 5 bases and V by 0 bases; bases with no gene match: 9. This CDR3 has 17 residues. CDR3 region: CASSLDAFGTGLDTQYF. In nucleotides, the CDR3 is TGTGCCAGCAGCTTAGATGCCTTCGGGACAGGGTTAGATACGCAGTATTTT.

This clonotype was detected a few times. The chain employs TRBV6-5 and TRBJ2-2, with D uncertain. Trimming cost V 6 bases and J 7 bases, with 15 bases left between them. The CDR3 has 14 amino acids. Germline V gene sequence: CDR1 MNHEY, CDR2 SVGAGI. The CDR3 here is CASRIYSANGELFF. The DNA for the CDR3 is TGTGCCAGCAGGATTTATTCCGCGAACGGGGAGCTGTTTTTT.

This clonotype was counted between two and nine times. The chain carries TRBV4-1 and TRBJ1-2, with 7 bases fitting TRBD1. Germline values: CDR1 MGHRA, CDR2 YSYEKL. V lost 0 bases and J lost 8; bases outside the gene matches: 9. CDR3 length: 15 residues. The CDR3 DNA sequence: TGCGCCAGCAGCCAAGAGCCTAGGACAGGACCAGGCTACACCTTC. This codes for CASSQEPRTGPGYTF.

Details on this clonotype: A much larger clone is a single base away; this may be a read error. The gene calls are TRBV24-1 and TRBJ2-2; 9 bases match TRBD1. Germline CDR1 is KGHDR and CDR2 is SFDVKD. This CDR3 has 16 amino acids. CDR3 residues: CATSDPGQGDTWELFF. The CDR3 nucleotides are TGTGCCACCAGTGATCCGGGACAGGGCGACACCTGGGAGCTGTTTTTT.

CDR3 nucleotides: TGTGCCACCAGCAGGGAGGGGGACTCCTACAATGAGCAGTTCTTC. This codes for CATSREGDSYNEQFF. The J gene is TRBJ2-1, the V gene TRBV15; D possibly matches TRBD1 or TRBD2 (6 bases each). With 3 bases removed from V and 0 bases from J, the gap between germline ends came to 9 bases. The CDR3 covers 15 residues. The germline gives CDR1 LNHNV, CDR2 YYDKDF (reference sequence).

In this sample, this clonotype turned up many times. The chain combines TRBV7-6 with TRBJ2-4; 7 nucleotides match TRBD1. CDR3 length equals 15 residues. V was clipped by 1 base and J by 7 bases; unmatched bases: 7. Germline-derived CDR1 and CDR2 are SGHVS and FNYEAQ. The CDR3 sequence: CASSLEDRPENIQYF. The CDR3 region has the DNA TGTGCCAGCAGCTTAGAGGACAGGCCTGAGAACATTCAGTACTTC. Using reference TRBV7-6 and TRBJ2-4 for the parts outside the CDR3, the full variable domain is GAGVSQSPRYKVTKRGQDVALRCDPISGHVSLYWYRQALGQGPEFLTYFNYEAQQDKSGLPNDRFSAERPEGSISTLTIQRTEQRDSAMYRCASSLEDRPENIQYFGAGTRLSVL.

This clonotype was picked up a small number of times. The chain has TRBV5-1 and TRBJ2-7; 9 bases are shared with TRBD1. V shed 0 bases, J shed 7 bases, and the junction held 8 bases outside the gene matches. CDR3 length: 15 amino acids. CDR1 SGHRS and CDR2 YFSETQ come from the germline V gene. CDR3 loop: CASSLGPDRGGEQYF. In DNA form, the CDR3 reads TGCGCCAGCAGCTTGGGCCCCGACAGGGGGGGAGAGCAGTACTTC.

J is TRBJ2-5 and V is TRBV12-3 or TRBV12-4, with 10 bases lining up with TRBD2. With 4 bases clipped from V and 1 base from J, the junction kept 0 bases outside the gene matches. The CDR3 is 14 residues long. The CDR3 is CASSWTSGQETQYF. Here the CDR3 DNA reads TGTGCCAGCAGTTGGACTAGCGGCCAAGAGACCCAGTACTTC.